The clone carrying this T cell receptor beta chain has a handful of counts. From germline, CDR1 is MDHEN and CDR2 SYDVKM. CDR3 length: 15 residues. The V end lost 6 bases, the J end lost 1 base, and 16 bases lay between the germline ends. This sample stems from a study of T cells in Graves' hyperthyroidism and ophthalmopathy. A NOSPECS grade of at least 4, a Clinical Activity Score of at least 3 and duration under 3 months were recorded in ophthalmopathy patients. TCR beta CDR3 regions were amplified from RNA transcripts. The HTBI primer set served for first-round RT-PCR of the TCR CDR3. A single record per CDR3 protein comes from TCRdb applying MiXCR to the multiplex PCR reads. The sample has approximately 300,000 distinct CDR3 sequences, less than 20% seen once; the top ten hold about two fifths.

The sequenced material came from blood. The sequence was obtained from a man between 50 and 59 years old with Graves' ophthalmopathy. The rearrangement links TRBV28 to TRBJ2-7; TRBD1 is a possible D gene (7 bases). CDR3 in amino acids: CASRPGGTASYEQYF. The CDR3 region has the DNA TGTGCCAGCAGGCCCGGAGGGACAGCATCCTACGAGCAGTACTTC.